Below, 8 T cell receptor beta chains from the same sample are listed, as sequenced in a study of blood T cell repertoires in COVID-19 (dated by TCRdb to 2020 to 2021). Library preparation employed the immunoSEQ multiplex PCR assay. The table was pulled from immuneACCESS by TCRdb, which kept in-frame rearrangements only. Such tables lose some clones; where checked, under half of the loss comes from unresolved V genes, and the rest has no known cause. This sample gives some 240,000 clones in total; 84% of them show up just once. Jointly, the top ten make up 1.4% of the sample. The sequencing input was peripheral blood. Receptors originate from a woman aged 35 to 49 who had recovered from COVID-19.

This clone was counted between two and nine times. The chain employs TRBV5-1 and TRBJ1-1; D gene uncertain. Trimming cost V 1 base and J 3 bases, with 10 bases left between them. Germline CDR1 reads SGHRS; CDR2 reads YFSETQ. CDR3 length equals 14 residues. The CDR3 loop is CASSLTYDDTEAFF. The CDR3 DNA reads TGCGCCAGCAGCTTGACCTATGATGACACTGAAGCTTTCTTT.

The V gene is TRBV3-1 (or the pseudogene TRBV3-2), the J gene TRBJ2-1, with D uncertain. CDR3 length equals 12 residues. The germline V and J ends were trimmed by 1 base and 7 bases, with 5 bases remaining between them. Germline V gene data show CDR1 as LGHDT and CDR2 as YNNKEL (reference sequence). The CDR3 reads CASSQVENEQFF. CDR3 DNA sequence: TGTGCCAGCAGCCAAGTTGAGAATGAGCAGTTCTTC.

The V and J genes are TRBV5-6 and TRBJ2-7; D remains unclear. The CDR3 spans 12 residues. Germline V gene sequence: CDR1 SGHDT, CDR2 YYEEEE. V lost 4 bases and J 4 bases, leaving 9 bases between the germline ends. This CDR3 is CASSAAFYEQYF. CDR3 nucleotide sequence: TGTGCCAGCAGCGCGGCTTTTTACGAGCAGTACTTC. Supplemented by reference TRBV5-6 and TRBJ2-7, the full variable domain reads DAGVTQSPTHLIKTRGQQVTLRCSPKSGHDTVSWYQQALGQGPQFIFQYYEEEERQRGNFPDRFSGHQFPNYSSELNVNALLLGDSALYLCASSAAFYEQYFGPGTRLTVT.

The chain combines TRBV18 with TRBJ2-3; D is perhaps TRBD2 (7 bases). CDR1 is KGHSH and CDR2 is LQKENI in the germline V gene. The CDR3 extends over 18 amino acids. V gave up 3 bases and J gave up 0 bases, with 19 bases separating them. The CDR3 loop is CASSPRGVGGSSTDTQYF. CDR3 sequence (DNA): TGTGCCAGCTCACCCCGGGGGGTCGGGGGCTCAAGCACAGATACGCAGTATTTT.

The J gene is TRBJ2-5, the V gene TRBV10-3; 8 positions agree with TRBD1. The CDR3 runs 16 residues. V dropped 4 bases and J dropped 1; count of bases not matched to a gene: 8. In germline, CDR1 is ENHRY, CDR2 SYGVKD. The CDR3 region has the DNA TGTGCCATCAGTGTTGCCGGGACAGGACGCCAAGAGACCCAGTACTTC. Protein product: CAISVAGTGRQETQYF.

The V and J genes are TRBV12-3 or TRBV12-4 and TRBJ1-2; maybe TRBD1 (5 bases). The CDR3 loop spans 13 amino acids. Trimming pared 6 bases from V and 3 bases from J, leaving 11 bases between. CDR3 sequence reads: CASSLSGDYGYTF. DNA of the CDR3: TGTGCCAGCAGCTTATCGGGGGACTATGGCTACACCTTC.

V is TRBV2 and J is TRBJ1-4, with D unresolved. Germline assignment: CDR1 SNHLY and CDR2 FYNNEI. Deletions cut 7 bases from V and 8 bases from J, with 17 bases between. The CDR3 extends over 14 amino acids. The CDR3 nucleotides read TGTGCCAGCAACGAGGGAACATGGAACGAAAAACTGTTTTTT. Protein sequence: CASNEGTWNEKLFF.

In nucleotides, the CDR3 is TGTGCCAGCAGCGTCCGGGACAGGAACACTGAAGCTTTCTTT. This gives the protein CASSVRDRNTEAFF. The chain uses TRBV7-9 and TRBJ1-1; 7 nucleotides align to TRBD1. The CDR3 has 14 amino acids. V lost 5 bases to trimming and J lost 1 base; unmatched junction nucleotides: 4. The germline V gene has CDR1 SEHNR and CDR2 FQNEAQ (reference sequence).